The rows below give T cell receptor beta chains drawn from one sample of a study of technical replicates of blood from a handful of donors. Repertoires were generated with immunoSEQ multiplex PCR, while TCRdb's copy carries only in-frame clones and drops some. The table records some 70,000 clones, roughly nine tenths of them present only once. Sequenced: PBMCs. The receptors come from a human donor in good health. Some clones in this sample may be carry-over from other donors' samples. The CDR3 runs from the conserved cysteine through the conserved F or W. Fields, in order: D gene, J gene, V gene, clone size, CDR3 protein, CDR3 DNA. D genes are given only for firm matches. Only part of the rows carry a size: once, few, many, or a class if the clone is expanded.

D: TRBD1; J: TRBJ2-7; V: TRBV4-2; size: -; CDR3: CASSQDLGTAYYEQYF; DNA: TGTGCCAGCAGCCAAGATTTAGGGACAGCTTACTACGAGCAGTACTTC
D: TRBD2; J: TRBJ2-1; V: TRBV7-8; size: -; CDR3: CASSLTLTSSGSDEQFF; DNA: TGTGCCAGCAGCTTAACTTTGACGTCTAGCGGGAGCGATGAGCAGTTCTTC
D: -; J: TRBJ1-2; V: TRBV27; size: -; CDR3: CASSLSAGVHGYTF; DNA: TGTGCCAGCAGTTTATCGGCCGGGGTACATGGCTACACCTTC
D: -; J: TRBJ1-4; V: TRBV5-1; size: -; CDR3: CASSGGGLLEKLFF; DNA: TGCGCCAGCAGCGGGGGGGGGCTTCTTGAAAAACTGTTTTTT
D: TRBD2; J: TRBJ2-7; V: TRBV27; size: -; CDR3: CASSRSSGGYEQYF; DNA: TGTGCCAGCTCCCGTAGTAGCGGGGGGTACGAGCAGTACTTC
D: -; J: TRBJ2-1; V: TRBV2; size: -; CDR3: CASRLSGPSREEQFF; DNA: TGTGCCAGCAGACTCAGCGGACCCTCCCGGGAGGAGCAGTTCTTC
D: TRBD1; J: TRBJ1-2; V: TRBV15; size: -; CDR3: CATSRDTIRQGAGGYTF; DNA: TGTGCCACCAGCAGAGATACGATACGGCAGGGGGCTGGCGGCTACACCTTC
D: TRBD1; J: TRBJ2-6; V: TRBV5-4; size: -; CDR3: CASSSQRGRGSGANVLTF; DNA: TGTGCCAGCAGCTCCCAACGGGGCAGGGGGTCAGGGGCCAACGTCCTGACTTTC
D: -; J: TRBJ2-5; V: TRBV6-5; size: -; CDR3: CASSYSVQGVVGTQYF; DNA: TGTGCCAGCAGTTACTCGGTCCAAGGGGTGGTGGGGACCCAGTACTTC
D: TRBD2; J: TRBJ2-7; V: TRBV13; size: -; CDR3: CASSPPGGSHYEQYF; DNA: TGTGCCAGCAGCCCCCCAGGCGGGAGCCATTACGAGCAGTACTTC
D: -; J: TRBJ2-7; V: TRBV27; size: -; CDR3: CASSLGGLGEQYF; DNA: TGTGCCAGCAGTTTAGGAGGGTTAGGGGAGCAGTACTTC
D: -; J: TRBJ1-6; V: TRBV6-5; size: -; CDR3: CASSYRPAGNSPLHF; DNA: TGTGCCAGCAGTTACCGGCCGGCCGGGAACTCACCCCTCCACTTT
D: TRBD1; J: TRBJ2-7; V: TRBV6-1; size: once; CDR3: CASRTGQSSYEQYF; DNA: TGTGCCAGCAGGACGGGACAGAGCTCCTACGAGCAGTACTTC
D: -; J: TRBJ1-2; V: TRBV7-9; size: -; CDR3: CASSSGLGDDGYTF; DNA: TGTGCCAGCAGCTCCGGACTAGGAGACGATGGCTACACCTTC
D: TRBD1; J: TRBJ2-3; V: TRBV7-9; size: -; CDR3: CASSLRTGATDTQYF; DNA: TGTGCCAGCAGCTTACGGACAGGGGCGACAGATACGCAGTATTTT
D: -; J: TRBJ1-2; V: TRBV6-1; size: -; CDR3: CASTSPRGGGYGYTF; DNA: TGTGCCAGCACCTCACCGAGGGGAGGGGGCTATGGCTACACCTTC
D: -; J: TRBJ2-1; V: TRBV19; size: -; CDR3: CATSPRRMEDEQFF; DNA: TGTGCCACCTCGCCCCGCAGGATGGAGGATGAGCAGTTCTTC
D: -; J: TRBJ1-1; V: TRBV6-1; size: -; CDR3: CASRPPDSSNTEAFF; DNA: TGTGCCAGCAGGCCACCAGACAGTTCGAACACTGAAGCTTTCTTT
D: -; J: TRBJ1-5; V: TRBV5-1; size: -; CDR3: CASSLEGRGGQPQHF; DNA: TGCGCCAGCAGCTTGGAGGGCAGGGGTGGGCAGCCCCAGCATTTT
D: TRBD1; J: TRBJ2-4; V: TRBV5-1; size: -; CDR3: CASSFTRTGPNPKNIQYF; DNA: TGCGCCAGCAGCTTCACCCGGACAGGGCCAAATCCGAAAAACATTCAGTACTTC
D: -; J: TRBJ2-3; V: TRBV6-5; size: -; CDR3: CASSYSRADTQYF; DNA: TGTGCCAGCAGTTACTCGAGGGCAGATACGCAGTATTTT
D: -; J: TRBJ2-1; V: TRBV11-2; size: once; CDR3: CASSPRGTYPYNEQFF; DNA: TGTGCCAGCAGCCCACGGGGGACGTATCCCTACAATGAGCAGTTCTTC
D: TRBD2; J: TRBJ2-1; V: TRBV5-6; size: -; CDR3: CASSLLAGAWNEQFF; DNA: TGTGCCAGCAGCTTACTAGCGGGAGCCTGGAATGAGCAGTTCTTC
D: -; J: TRBJ2-5; V: TRBV7-2; size: -; CDR3: CASSLEPLQETQYF; DNA: TGTGCCAGCTCCTTGGAGCCGCTCCAAGAGACCCAGTACTTC
D: TRBD1; J: TRBJ1-2; V: TRBV6-4; size: -; CDR3: CASSDSGDRGYGYTF; DNA: TGTGCCAGCAGTGACTCGGGGGACAGGGGTTATGGCTACACCTTC
D: -; J: TRBJ1-5; V: TRBV6-1; size: few; CDR3: CASRREIGLQPQHF; DNA: TGTGCCAGCAGAAGGGAGATAGGCCTTCAGCCCCAGCATTTT
D: -; J: TRBJ2-1; V: TRBV7-9; size: -; CDR3: CASSFDGQRINEQFF; DNA: TGTGCCAGCAGCTTTGATGGACAGAGAATCAATGAGCAGTTCTTC
D: -; J: TRBJ1-2; V: TRBV7-9; size: -; CDR3: CASSLTRDGYTF; DNA: TGTGCCAGCAGCCTCACGAGGGATGGCTACACCTTC
D: TRBD2; J: TRBJ2-2; V: TRBV4-2; size: -; CDR3: CASSPTGLADTGELFF; DNA: TGTGCCAGCAGCCCCACCGGGCTAGCGGACACCGGGGAGCTGTTTTTT
D: TRBD2; J: TRBJ2-3; V: TRBV7-2; size: -; CDR3: CASSSHVGLGPSVTQYF; DNA: TGTGCCAGCAGCTCGCATGTGGGACTAGGACCCTCGGTTACGCAGTATTTT
D: TRBD2; J: TRBJ2-1; V: TRBV27; size: -; CDR3: CASSLTASGETYNEQFF; DNA: TGTGCCAGCAGTTTAACGGCTAGCGGGGAAACCTACAATGAGCAGTTCTTC
D: -; J: TRBJ2-1; V: TRBV30; size: once; CDR3: CAWRADSHPYNEQFF; DNA: TGTGCCTGGAGGGCTGACAGCCATCCCTACAATGAGCAGTTCTTC
D: -; J: TRBJ2-7; V: TRBV7-9; size: -; CDR3: CASSLAEVNYEQYF; DNA: TGTGCCAGCAGCTTAGCGGAGGTTAACTACGAGCAGTACTTC
D: TRBD2; J: TRBJ2-1; V: TRBV7-8; size: -; CDR3: CASSLASGGLWNEQFF; DNA: TGTGCCAGCAGCTTAGCCAGCGGGGGCCTTTGGAATGAGCAGTTCTTC
D: -; J: TRBJ2-7; V: TRBV5-4; size: -; CDR3: CASSESGEQYF; DNA: TGTGCCAGCAGCGAATCGGGGGAGCAGTACTTC
D: -; J: TRBJ1-6; V: TRBV5-4; size: -; CDR3: CASSLEHNNSPLHF; DNA: TGTGCCAGCAGCTTGGAACACAATAATTCACCCCTCCACTTT
D: TRBD2; J: TRBJ2-3; V: TRBV4-2; size: -; CDR3: CASSHGTSGGTDTQYF; DNA: TGTGCCAGCAGCCACGGGACTAGCGGGGGCACAGATACGCAGTATTTT
D: -; J: TRBJ1-1; V: TRBV4-2; size: few; CDR3: CASSQDLEAFF; DNA: TGTGCCAGCAGCCAAGATCTTGAAGCTTTCTTT
D: TRBD1; J: TRBJ2-5; V: TRBV27; size: -; CDR3: CASSFDRGETQYF; DNA: TGTGCCAGCAGTTTTGACAGGGGAGAGACCCAGTACTTC
D: TRBD2; J: TRBJ2-3; V: TRBV30; size: -; CDR3: CAWSVQRGRGTDTQYF; DNA: TGTGCCTGGAGTGTACAGCGGGGCCGGGGGACAGATACGCAGTATTTT
D: -; J: TRBJ2-7; V: TRBV5-1; size: -; CDR3: CASSILGLTLSEQYF; DNA: -
D: -; J: TRBJ2-2; V: TRBV19; size: -; CDR3: CASTALPGAGGELFF; DNA: TGTGCCAGTACCGCTCTTCCAGGGGCCGGCGGGGAGCTGTTTTTT
D: TRBD1; J: TRBJ1-6; V: TRBV19; size: -; CDR3: CASSIAGGNSPLHF; DNA: TGTGCCAGTAGTATAGCAGGGGGAAATTCACCCCTCCACTTT
D: -; J: TRBJ2-1; V: TRBV7-9; size: -; CDR3: CASSPPPSEQFF; DNA: TGTGCCAGCAGTCCGCCCCCTAGTGAGCAGTTCTTC
D: -; J: TRBJ1-2; V: TRBV7-2; size: -; CDR3: CASSSAGRYGYTF; DNA: TGTGCCAGCAGCTCGGCGGGCAGATACGGCTACACCTTC
D: TRBD2; J: TRBJ2-7; V: TRBV10-2; size: -; CDR3: CASSLTGGTYEQYF; DNA: TGCGCCAGCAGTTTGACGGGGGGTACCTACGAGCAGTACTTC
D: -; J: TRBJ1-2; V: TRBV6-1; size: -; CDR3: CASSEGRGRHNYGYTF; DNA: TGTGCCAGCAGTGAGGGTCGCGGGAGACATAACTATGGCTACACCTTC
D: -; J: TRBJ2-7; V: TRBV6-9; size: -; CDR3: CASSYKERTGSEQYF; DNA: TGTGCCAGCAGTTATAAGGAGAGAACGGGATCCGAGCAGTACTTC
D: -; J: TRBJ2-7; V: TRBV9; size: many; CDR3: CASSPRVAEDEQYF; DNA: TGTGCCAGCAGCCCCCGGGTCGCCGAGGACGAGCAGTACTTC
D: TRBD2; J: TRBJ2-3; V: TRBV7-2; size: -; CDR3: CASSLVRLAGGTDTQYF; DNA: TGTGCCAGCAGCTTAGTCCGCCTAGCGGGGGGCACAGATACGCAGTATTTT
D: -; J: TRBJ1-4; V: TRBV6-5; size: once; CDR3: CASSYSSGDEKLFF; DNA: TGTGCCAGCAGTTACTCGTCCGGGGATGAAAAACTGTTTTTT
D: TRBD1; J: TRBJ1-5; V: TRBV10-3; size: once; CDR3: CAISGQGPRQPQHF; DNA: TGTGCCATCAGTGGACAGGGGCCCAGGCAGCCCCAGCATTTT
D: -; J: TRBJ1-1; V: TRBV6-6; size: -; CDR3: CASSLGTLRNTEAFF; DNA: TGTGCCAGCAGTTTGGGGACACTTCGGAACACTGAAGCTTTCTTT
D: TRBD1; J: TRBJ2-7; V: TRBV7-9; size: -; CDR3: CASRLQGAREQYF; DNA: TGTGCCAGCAGGCTCCAGGGGGCCCGGGAGCAGTACTTC